This is a list of T cell receptor beta chains from one sample in a study of cytotoxic CD8 clonotypes in ibrutinib-treated CLL. Measured with immunoSEQ multiplex PCR; TCRdb has only the in-frame clones, and not every one. The table lists around 250,000 clones, 60% to 75% of them singletons. The sequenced sample was PBMCs, obtained after 24 months of ibrutinib treatment. Receptor source: a human donor with chronic lymphocytic leukemia. CDR3s include the opening cysteine and the closing phenylalanine or tryptophan. Each record gives: V gene, D gene, J gene, clone size, CDR3 DNA, CDR3 protein. The D gene is left open where the match is weak. Some rows have no size entry. The others give once, few or many, or a class for an expanded clone.

v_call: TRBV29-1; d_call: TRBD1; j_call: TRBJ1-1; clone_size: .; cdr3_nt: TGCAGCGTACCAGGGGGCATGGGAACTGAAGCTTTCTTT; cdr3_aa: CSVPGGMGTEAFF
v_call: TRBV7-3; d_call: .; j_call: TRBJ2-2; clone_size: .; cdr3_nt: TGTGCCAGCTCCGGTTTCGCGAACACCGGGGAGCTGTTTTTT; cdr3_aa: CASSGFANTGELFF
v_call: TRBV7-2; d_call: TRBD1; j_call: TRBJ1-2; clone_size: .; cdr3_nt: TGTGCCAGCAGCTTTCCTCAGGGGGCGAGTGGCTACACCTTC; cdr3_aa: CASSFPQGASGYTF
v_call: TRBV10-2; d_call: TRBD1; j_call: TRBJ1-4; clone_size: .; cdr3_nt: TGCGCCAGCAGACCCGGGACAGGGGGTTATGAAAAACTGTTTTTT; cdr3_aa: CASRPGTGGYEKLFF
v_call: TRBV13; d_call: .; j_call: TRBJ2-7; clone_size: .; cdr3_nt: TGTGCCAGCAGCTTAGGTGACAGATTCTTACACGAGCAGTACTTC; cdr3_aa: CASSLGDRFLHEQYF
v_call: TRBV7-9; d_call: .; j_call: TRBJ2-7; clone_size: .; cdr3_nt: TGTGCCAGCAGCTTAATCCGGGCCCCTTACTACGAGCAGTACTTC; cdr3_aa: CASSLIRAPYYEQYF
v_call: TRBV28; d_call: .; j_call: TRBJ1-2; clone_size: few; cdr3_nt: TGTGCCAGCAGTTTGGGACGAGGCGGCTACACCTTC; cdr3_aa: CASSLGRGGYTF
v_call: TRBV5-1; d_call: .; j_call: TRBJ1-3; clone_size: .; cdr3_nt: TGCGCCAGCAGCTTGGCCGGTTTGGGCAGCTCTGGAAACACCATATATTTT; cdr3_aa: CASSLAGLGSSGNTIYF
v_call: TRBV28; d_call: .; j_call: TRBJ1-2; clone_size: few; cdr3_nt: TGTGCCAGCAGCAGGTATGGCTACACCTTC; cdr3_aa: CASSRYGYTF
v_call: TRBV18; d_call: TRBD2; j_call: TRBJ2-1; clone_size: .; cdr3_nt: TGTGCCAGCTCACCACCGGGACTAGCGGATGAGCAGTTCTTC; cdr3_aa: CASSPPGLADEQFF
v_call: TRBV5-1; d_call: .; j_call: TRBJ2-1; clone_size: .; cdr3_nt: TGCGCCAGCAGCTTGGGGGTAGAGCAGTTCTTC; cdr3_aa: CASSLGVEQFF
v_call: TRBV6-6; d_call: TRBD1; j_call: TRBJ1-1; clone_size: .; cdr3_nt: TGTGCCAGCAGACCCCTGACAGGGAGTCACACTGAAGCTTTCTTT; cdr3_aa: CASRPLTGSHTEAFF
v_call: TRBV6-5; d_call: .; j_call: TRBJ2-7; clone_size: .; cdr3_nt: TGTGCCAGCAGTTACTCGAGGTTCAGGACCTACGAGCAGTACTTC; cdr3_aa: CASSYSRFRTYEQYF
v_call: TRBV28; d_call: .; j_call: TRBJ2-1; clone_size: .; cdr3_nt: TGTGCCAGCATCGAAGGAGGGCAGCGGGCAACCTACAATGAGCAGTTCTTC; cdr3_aa: CASIEGGQRATYNEQFF
v_call: TRBV7-2; d_call: .; j_call: TRBJ1-2; clone_size: .; cdr3_nt: TGTGCCAGCAGCTTAGTCAGGGGCAGGGGATACGGTGGCTACACCTTC; cdr3_aa: CASSLVRGRGYGGYTF
v_call: TRBV28; d_call: .; j_call: TRBJ1-2; clone_size: .; cdr3_nt: TGTGCCAGCAGTTTACGGGGACGAGGCTACACCTTC; cdr3_aa: CASSLRGRGYTF
v_call: TRBV27; d_call: TRBD1; j_call: TRBJ2-7; clone_size: few; cdr3_nt: TGTGCCAGCGGCTTAGGGGGCCCACACTCCTACGAGCAGTACTTC; cdr3_aa: CASGLGGPHSYEQYF
v_call: TRBV29-1; d_call: .; j_call: TRBJ2-7; clone_size: .; cdr3_nt: TGCAGCGTTGCCACCCTAGTACGGGGCGAGCAGTACTTC; cdr3_aa: CSVATLVRGEQYF
v_call: TRBV28; d_call: .; j_call: TRBJ2-7; clone_size: .; cdr3_nt: TGTGCCAGCAGTTTTAGGAGGGGGGGTTACGAGCAGTACTTC; cdr3_aa: CASSFRRGGYEQYF
v_call: TRBV5-1; d_call: TRBD1; j_call: TRBJ1-1; clone_size: few; cdr3_nt: TGCGCCAGCAGCTTGGTGGACAGGGACACCACTGAAGCTTTCTTT; cdr3_aa: CASSLVDRDTTEAFF
v_call: TRBV11-2; d_call: TRBD2; j_call: TRBJ2-7; clone_size: once; cdr3_nt: TGTGCCAGCAGCTTAAGGACTAGCGGAAGTACCTACGAGCAGTACTTC; cdr3_aa: CASSLRTSGSTYEQYF
v_call: TRBV27; d_call: .; j_call: TRBJ2-7; clone_size: .; cdr3_nt: TGTGCCAGCAGTTTAACGCCCAGCTCCTTCTACGAGCAGTACTTC; cdr3_aa: CASSLTPSSFYEQYF
v_call: TRBV5-1; d_call: .; j_call: TRBJ1-4; clone_size: .; cdr3_nt: TGCGCCAGCAGCCCAGGGGTGGCTGAAAAACTGTTTTTT; cdr3_aa: CASSPGVAEKLFF
v_call: TRBV18; d_call: .; j_call: TRBJ1-5; clone_size: .; cdr3_nt: TGTGCCAGCTCACGTCAGCAGGGGAGCAATCAGCCCCAGCATTTT; cdr3_aa: CASSRQQGSNQPQHF
v_call: TRBV11-2; d_call: TRBD1; j_call: TRBJ2-6; clone_size: .; cdr3_nt: TGTGCCAGCAGCCGGGACAGCTCTGGGGCCAACGTCCTGACTTTC; cdr3_aa: CASSRDSSGANVLTF
v_call: TRBV18; d_call: .; j_call: TRBJ1-4; clone_size: .; cdr3_nt: TGTGCCAGCTCACCATCAGGGGAAAAACTGTTTTTT; cdr3_aa: CASSPSGEKLFF
v_call: TRBV28; d_call: .; j_call: TRBJ1-2; clone_size: few; cdr3_nt: TGTGCCAGCAGTCCAGGGGTATACTCTGGCTACACCTTC; cdr3_aa: CASSPGVYSGYTF
v_call: TRBV11-2; d_call: .; j_call: TRBJ1-3; clone_size: .; cdr3_nt: TGTGCCAGCAGCTTAGATCGCAGGGGTGGAAACACCATATATTTT; cdr3_aa: CASSLDRRGGNTIYF
v_call: TRBV5-1; d_call: .; j_call: TRBJ2-4; clone_size: .; cdr3_nt: TGCGCCAGCAGCTTGGCGGTGGCGGGCAGGCCTCAGTACTTC; cdr3_aa: CASSLAVAGRPQYF
v_call: TRBV7-8; d_call: .; j_call: TRBJ1-1; clone_size: .; cdr3_nt: TGTGCCAGCAGCTCTTCAAAACGGACGGGGAACACTGAAGCTTTCTTT; cdr3_aa: CASSSSKRTGNTEAFF
v_call: TRBV11-2; d_call: .; j_call: TRBJ2-1; clone_size: .; cdr3_nt: TGTGCCAGCAGCTTAGTTTTTGTTGAGACGACTACAGCCATAGTGGAGTTCTTC; cdr3_aa: CASSLVFVETTTAIVEFF
v_call: TRBV18; d_call: .; j_call: TRBJ2-7; clone_size: many; cdr3_nt: TGTGCCAGCTCACCAAAGAACGAGCAGTACTTC; cdr3_aa: CASSPKNEQYF
v_call: TRBV4-2; d_call: TRBD1; j_call: TRBJ1-2; clone_size: .; cdr3_nt: TGTGCCAGCAGCCAAGATGACAGGGACATAGGGGACTATGGCTACACCTTC; cdr3_aa: CASSQDDRDIGDYGYTF
v_call: TRBV10-3; d_call: .; j_call: TRBJ1-1; clone_size: .; cdr3_nt: TGTGCCATCAGTGACGCCGGGGGCACTGAAGCTTTCTTT; cdr3_aa: CAISDAGGTEAFF
v_call: TRBV4-2; d_call: TRBD2; j_call: TRBJ2-1; clone_size: .; cdr3_nt: TGTGCCAGCAGCCAACTAGCGGGAGGGGGCAATGAGCAGTTCTTC; cdr3_aa: CASSQLAGGGNEQFF
v_call: TRBV29-1; d_call: .; j_call: TRBJ2-3; clone_size: .; cdr3_nt: TGCAGCGTCTTGACAGGATCTAGCACAGATACGCAGTATTTT; cdr3_aa: CSVLTGSSTDTQYF
v_call: TRBV21-1; d_call: .; j_call: TRBJ1-2; clone_size: .; cdr3_nt: TGTGCCAGCGGTTTAGAGGGCAAGTACTACTATGGCTACACCTTC; cdr3_aa: CASGLEGKYYYGYTF
v_call: TRBV7-9; d_call: .; j_call: TRBJ2-7; clone_size: .; cdr3_nt: TGTGCCAGCAGCCCCGGTTGGGGCGAGTACGAGCAGTACTTC; cdr3_aa: CASSPGWGEYEQYF
v_call: TRBV28; d_call: .; j_call: TRBJ1-2; clone_size: .; cdr3_nt: TGTGCCAGCCAAAAGTTCGGCAGCTATGGCTACACCTTC; cdr3_aa: CASQKFGSYGYTF
v_call: TRBV2; d_call: TRBD1; j_call: TRBJ2-7; clone_size: .; cdr3_nt: TGTGCCACCTCCGGGACAGGGTACTCTACGGGTTACGAGCAGTACTTC; cdr3_aa: CATSGTGYSTGYEQYF
v_call: TRBV6-4; d_call: .; j_call: TRBJ2-1; clone_size: .; cdr3_nt: TGTGCCAGCAGTGACACTTTTCGCGCGGAGCAGTTCTTC; cdr3_aa: CASSDTFRAEQFF
v_call: TRBV7-6; d_call: TRBD2; j_call: TRBJ2-5; clone_size: few; cdr3_nt: TGTGCCAGCAGCTTATCCGCGGGAGCGGAGACCCAGTACTTC; cdr3_aa: CASSLSAGAETQYF
v_call: TRBV18; d_call: .; j_call: TRBJ2-2; clone_size: .; cdr3_nt: TGTGCCAGCTCACCAGGGTTCTACACCGGGGAGCTGTTTTTT; cdr3_aa: CASSPGFYTGELFF
v_call: TRBV28; d_call: .; j_call: TRBJ1-1; clone_size: .; cdr3_nt: TGTGCCAGCGTCAGGAGGGTGGTGGAAGGGGAAGCTTTCTTT; cdr3_aa: CASVRRVVEGEAFF
v_call: TRBV9; d_call: .; j_call: TRBJ2-1; clone_size: .; cdr3_nt: TGTGCCAGCAGCTTAACCACGGGGAATGAGCAGTTCTTC; cdr3_aa: CASSLTTGNEQFF
v_call: TRBV10-3; d_call: .; j_call: TRBJ2-2; clone_size: .; cdr3_nt: TGTGCCACCCGAGGCACACCCACCGGGGAGCTGTTTTTT; cdr3_aa: CATRGTPTGELFF
v_call: TRBV7-8; d_call: TRBD1; j_call: TRBJ1-2; clone_size: .; cdr3_nt: TGTGCCAGCAGCCGACGGGACAGTCGAAGCTATGGCTACACCTTC; cdr3_aa: CASSRRDSRSYGYTF
v_call: TRBV6-5; d_call: .; j_call: TRBJ1-1; clone_size: .; cdr3_nt: TGTGCCAGCACAGTCGGGGAGCACACTGAAGCTTTCTTT; cdr3_aa: CASTVGEHTEAFF
v_call: TRBV5-1; d_call: .; j_call: TRBJ2-1; clone_size: .; cdr3_nt: TGCGCCAGCAGCTTGGGGGTTGTTGGGGGAGAGTCCTACAATGAGCAGTTCTTC; cdr3_aa: CASSLGVVGGESYNEQFF
v_call: TRBV15; d_call: TRBD1; j_call: TRBJ1-1; clone_size: .; cdr3_nt: TGTGCCACCAGCACGGGACAGGCGAACACTGAAGCTTTCTTT; cdr3_aa: CATSTGQANTEAFF
v_call: TRBV7-9; d_call: .; j_call: TRBJ1-3; clone_size: once; cdr3_nt: TGTGCCGCCCAGCCCGGGGACACCATATATTTT; cdr3_aa: CAAQPGDTIYF
v_call: TRBV29-1; d_call: .; j_call: TRBJ1-2; clone_size: .; cdr3_nt: TGCAGCGCTAGGGATTTTGACTATGGCTACACCTTC; cdr3_aa: CSARDFDYGYTF
v_call: TRBV9; d_call: .; j_call: TRBJ2-3; clone_size: .; cdr3_nt: TGTGCCAGCAGCGTAGCGGGACTCACCACAGATACGCAGTATTTT; cdr3_aa: CASSVAGLTTDTQYF
v_call: TRBV7-9; d_call: TRBD1; j_call: TRBJ2-1; clone_size: .; cdr3_nt: TGTGCCAGCAGCTTCGGGACAGGGGGAAATGAGCAGTTCTTC; cdr3_aa: CASSFGTGGNEQFF
v_call: TRBV6-6; d_call: .; j_call: TRBJ1-2; clone_size: .; cdr3_nt: TGTGCCAGCAGGTCCATAGGGTGGAGCTACACCTTC; cdr3_aa: CASRSIGWSYTF
v_call: TRBV11-2; d_call: .; j_call: TRBJ1-4; clone_size: .; cdr3_nt: TGTGCCAGCAGCTTAGAGGGGGCAGGGGTTTTGTTTTTT; cdr3_aa: CASSLEGAGVLFF
v_call: TRBV5-1; d_call: TRBD1; j_call: TRBJ2-7; clone_size: .; cdr3_nt: TGCGCCAGCAGCGTCGGGACAGGGTCGTTCTACGAGCAGTACTTC; cdr3_aa: CASSVGTGSFYEQYF
v_call: TRBV11-1; d_call: .; j_call: TRBJ2-1; clone_size: .; cdr3_nt: TGTGCCAGCAGGGTCCCAGGGGATCTCAATGAGCAGTTCTTC; cdr3_aa: CASRVPGDLNEQFF